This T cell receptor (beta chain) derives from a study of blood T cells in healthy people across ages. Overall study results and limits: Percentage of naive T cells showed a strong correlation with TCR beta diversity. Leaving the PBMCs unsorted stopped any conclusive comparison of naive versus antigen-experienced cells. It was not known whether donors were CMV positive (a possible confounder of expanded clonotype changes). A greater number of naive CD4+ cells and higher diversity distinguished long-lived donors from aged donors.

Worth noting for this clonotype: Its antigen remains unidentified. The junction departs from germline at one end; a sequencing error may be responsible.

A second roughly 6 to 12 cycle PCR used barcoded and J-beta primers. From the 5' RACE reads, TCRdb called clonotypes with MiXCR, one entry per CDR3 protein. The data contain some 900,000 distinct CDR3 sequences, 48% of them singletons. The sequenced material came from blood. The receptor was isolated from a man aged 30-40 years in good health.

CDR3 in DNA: TGCGCCAGCAGCTTGGACGAGACAGGGCACTGGAAGTACTTC. This translates into CASSLDETGHWKYF. The chain combines TRBV5-1 with TRBJ2-1; 7 nucleotides agree with TRBD1. CDR1 is SGHRS, CDR2 YFSETQ, per germline. This CDR3 has 14 residues. Together with reference TRBV5-1 and TRBJ2-1, the CDR3 gives the full variable domain: KAGVTQTPRYLIKTRGQQVTLSCSPISGHRSVSWYQQTPGQGLQFLFEYFSETQRNKGNFPGRFSGRQFSNSRSEMNVSTLELGDSALYLCASSLDETGHWKYFGPGTRLTVL.